The text below deals with one T cell receptor (beta chain). Its specificity is not known. This sample is part of a study of blood T cells in healthy people across ages. Next came a second PCR, run for about 6 to 12 cycles, which used a sample-barcoded 5' primer along with a J-beta primer mix. Every molecule of cDNA carried a tag from a template-switch adaptor with 12 random nucleotides. MiXCR, run by TCRdb on the 5' RACE reads, gives a single entry per CDR3 protein. The sample records hundreds of thousands of distinct CDR3 sequences, more than 40% being singletons. Study-wide results and caveats: Donor CMV infection status was unknown, possibly confounding age-related changes in expanded clonotypes. Long-lived donors carried more naive CD4+ cells and greater diversity than aged donors.

V was shortened by 4 bases and J by 4 bases, with 17 bases between the two germline ends. The CDR3 sequence is 16 residues long. Russia was home to the donors, healthy Caucasian individuals aged roughly 6 to 100. This chain connects TRBV12-3 or TRBV12-4 to TRBJ2-1; D remains ambiguous. Material: blood. The origin of this receptor is a woman in her sixties in good health. CDR3 sequence (DNA): TGTGCCAGCAGTTCCCACGGGCGGCTAAAGTACAATGAGCAGTTCTTC. This codes for CASSSHGRLKYNEQFF.